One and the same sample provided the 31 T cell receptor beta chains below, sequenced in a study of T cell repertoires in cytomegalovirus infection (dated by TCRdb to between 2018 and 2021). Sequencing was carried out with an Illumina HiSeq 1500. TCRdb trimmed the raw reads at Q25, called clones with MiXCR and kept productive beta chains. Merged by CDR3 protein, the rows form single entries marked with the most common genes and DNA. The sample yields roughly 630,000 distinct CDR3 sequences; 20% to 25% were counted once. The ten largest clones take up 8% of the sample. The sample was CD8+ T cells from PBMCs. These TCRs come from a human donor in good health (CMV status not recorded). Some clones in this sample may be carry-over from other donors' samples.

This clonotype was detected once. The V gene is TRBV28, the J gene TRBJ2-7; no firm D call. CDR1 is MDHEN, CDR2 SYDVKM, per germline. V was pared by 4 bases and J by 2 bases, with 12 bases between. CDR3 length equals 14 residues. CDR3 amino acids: CASSSRLGPYEQYV. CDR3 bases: TGTGCCAGCAGTTCACGCCTCGGACCCTACGAGCAGTACGTC.

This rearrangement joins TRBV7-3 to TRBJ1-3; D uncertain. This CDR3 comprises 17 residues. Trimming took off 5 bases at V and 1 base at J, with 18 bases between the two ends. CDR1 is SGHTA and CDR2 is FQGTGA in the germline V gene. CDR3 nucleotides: TGTGCCAGCAGCCCCCGGGGAGGCCGGGGATCTGGAAACACCATATATTTT. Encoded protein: CASSPRGGRGSGNTIYF.

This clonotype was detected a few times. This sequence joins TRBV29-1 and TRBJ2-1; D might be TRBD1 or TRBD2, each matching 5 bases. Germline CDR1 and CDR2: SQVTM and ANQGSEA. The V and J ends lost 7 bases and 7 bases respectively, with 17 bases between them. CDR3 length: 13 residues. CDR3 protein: CSGLGTRRNEQFF. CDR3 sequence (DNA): TGCAGCGGCCTTGGGACCCGGAGGAATGAGCAGTTCTTC.

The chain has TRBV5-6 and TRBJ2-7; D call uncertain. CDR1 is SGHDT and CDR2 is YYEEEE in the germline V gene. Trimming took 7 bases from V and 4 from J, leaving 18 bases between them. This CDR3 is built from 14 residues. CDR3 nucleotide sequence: TGTGCCAGCCGACCGACGGGTTTGGATTACGAGCAGTACTTC. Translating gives CASRPTGLDYEQYF.

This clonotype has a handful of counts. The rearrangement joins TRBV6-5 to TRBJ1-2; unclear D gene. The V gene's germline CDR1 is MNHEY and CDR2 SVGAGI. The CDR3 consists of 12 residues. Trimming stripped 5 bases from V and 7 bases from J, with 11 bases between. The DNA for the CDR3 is TGTGCCAGCAGTATGGTAGTGCCTGGCTACACCTTC. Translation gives CASSMVVPGYTF.

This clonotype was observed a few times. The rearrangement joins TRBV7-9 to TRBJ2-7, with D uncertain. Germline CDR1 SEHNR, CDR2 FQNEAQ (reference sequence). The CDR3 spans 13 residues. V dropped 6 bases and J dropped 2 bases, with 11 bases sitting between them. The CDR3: CASSQGKTYEQYV. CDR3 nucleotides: TGTGCCAGCAGTCAAGGGAAGACCTACGAGCAGTACGTC.

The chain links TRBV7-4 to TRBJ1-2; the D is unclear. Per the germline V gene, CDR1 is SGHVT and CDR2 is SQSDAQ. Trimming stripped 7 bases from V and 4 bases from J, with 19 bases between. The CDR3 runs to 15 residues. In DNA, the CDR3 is TGTGCCAGCATCGAGGTCGGGTCTATCATCTATGGCTACACCTTC. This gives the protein CASIEVGSIIYGYTF.

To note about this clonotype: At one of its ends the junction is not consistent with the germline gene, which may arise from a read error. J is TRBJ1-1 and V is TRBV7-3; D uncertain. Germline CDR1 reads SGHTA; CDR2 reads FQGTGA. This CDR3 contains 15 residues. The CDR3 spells CVSSPLASLNTEAFF. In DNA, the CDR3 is TGTGTCAGCAGCCCCCTCGCAAGCCTGAACACTGAAGCTTTCTTT.

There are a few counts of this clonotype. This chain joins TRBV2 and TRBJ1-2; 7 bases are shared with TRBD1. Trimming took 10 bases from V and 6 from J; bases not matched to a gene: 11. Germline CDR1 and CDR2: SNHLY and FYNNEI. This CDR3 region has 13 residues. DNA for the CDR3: TGTGCCACCAAGGACAGGCCCAATAATGGCTACACCTTC. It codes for CATKDRPNNGYTF. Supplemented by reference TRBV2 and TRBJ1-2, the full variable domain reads EPEVTQTPSHQVTQMGQEVILRCVPISNHLYFYWYRQILGQKVEFLVSFYNNEISEKSEIFDDQFSVERPDGSNFTLKIRSTKLEDSAMYFCATKDRPNNGYTFGSGTRLTVV.

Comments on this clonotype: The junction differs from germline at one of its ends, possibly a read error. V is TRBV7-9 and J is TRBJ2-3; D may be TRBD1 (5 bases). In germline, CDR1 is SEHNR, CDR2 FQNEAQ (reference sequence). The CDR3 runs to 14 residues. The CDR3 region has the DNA TGTGCCAGCAGAATGGAGCGTATGACAGATATGCAGTATTTT. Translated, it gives CASRMERMTDMQYF.

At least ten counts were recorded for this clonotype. Here the CDR3 reads CASSLDAGFYEQYF. The DNA for the CDR3 is TGTGCCAGCAGCTTAGACGCCGGATTTTACGAGCAGTACTTC. The gene calls are TRBV7-2 and TRBJ2-7, with unresolved D. Germline V CDR1 and CDR2: SGHTA, FQGNSA. V was pared by 1 base and J by 4 bases, with 11 bases between. The CDR3 extends over 14 amino acids.

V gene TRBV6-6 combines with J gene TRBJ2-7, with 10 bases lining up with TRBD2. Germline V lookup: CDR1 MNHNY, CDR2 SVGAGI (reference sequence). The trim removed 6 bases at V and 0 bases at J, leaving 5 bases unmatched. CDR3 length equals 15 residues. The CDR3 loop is CASRGTSGVSYEQYV. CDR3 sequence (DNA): TGTGCCAGCAGGGGAACTAGCGGGGTCTCCTACGAGCAGTACGTC.

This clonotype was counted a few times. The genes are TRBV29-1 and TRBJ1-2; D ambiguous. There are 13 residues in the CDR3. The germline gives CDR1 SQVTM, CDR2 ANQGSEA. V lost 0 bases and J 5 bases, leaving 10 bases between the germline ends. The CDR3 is CSVEDTPLYGYTF. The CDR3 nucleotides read TGCAGCGTTGAAGACACCCCCCTTTATGGCTACACCTTC.

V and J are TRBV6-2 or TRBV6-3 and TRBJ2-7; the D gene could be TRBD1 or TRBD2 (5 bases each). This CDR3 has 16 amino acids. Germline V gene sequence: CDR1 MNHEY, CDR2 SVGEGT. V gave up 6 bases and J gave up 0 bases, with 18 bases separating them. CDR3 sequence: CASSFLPGRNSYEQYV. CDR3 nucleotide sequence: TGTGCCAGCAGCTTTTTGCCGGGACGTAACTCCTACGAGCAGTACGTC.

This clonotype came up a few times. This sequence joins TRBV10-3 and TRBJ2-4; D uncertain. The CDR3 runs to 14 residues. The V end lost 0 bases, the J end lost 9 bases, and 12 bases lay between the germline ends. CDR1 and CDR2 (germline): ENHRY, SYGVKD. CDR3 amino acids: CAISESRQPGIQYF. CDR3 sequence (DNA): TGTGCCATCAGTGAGTCGCGCCAACCCGGCATTCAGTACTTC.

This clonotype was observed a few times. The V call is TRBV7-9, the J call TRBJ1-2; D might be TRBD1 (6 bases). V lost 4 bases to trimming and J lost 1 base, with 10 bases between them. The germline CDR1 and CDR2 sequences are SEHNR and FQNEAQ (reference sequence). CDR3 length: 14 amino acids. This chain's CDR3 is CASSSGTFNYGYTF. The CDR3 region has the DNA TGTGCCAGCAGCTCCGGGACATTTAACTATGGCTACACCTTC.

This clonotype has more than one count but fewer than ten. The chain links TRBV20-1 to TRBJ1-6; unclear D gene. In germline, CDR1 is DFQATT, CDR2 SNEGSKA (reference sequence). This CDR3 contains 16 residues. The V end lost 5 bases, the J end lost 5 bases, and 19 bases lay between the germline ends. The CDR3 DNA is TGCAGTGCTTTTTCTGAGAGTGGGCCGAATAATTCACCCCTCCACTTT. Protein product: CSAFSESGPNNSPLHF.

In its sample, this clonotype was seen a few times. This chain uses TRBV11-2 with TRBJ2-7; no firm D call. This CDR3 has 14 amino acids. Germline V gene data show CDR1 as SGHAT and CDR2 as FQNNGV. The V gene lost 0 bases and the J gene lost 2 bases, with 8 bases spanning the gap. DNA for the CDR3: TGTGCCAGCAGCTTAGATTTAAGCCCCTACGAGCAGTACGTC. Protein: CASSLDLSPYEQYV.

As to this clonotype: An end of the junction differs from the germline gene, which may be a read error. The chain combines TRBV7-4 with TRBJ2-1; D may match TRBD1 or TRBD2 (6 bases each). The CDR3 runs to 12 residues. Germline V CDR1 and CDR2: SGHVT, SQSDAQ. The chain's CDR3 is CASSLVGGPVLF. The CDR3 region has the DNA TGTGCCAGCAGCCTGGTGGGGGGCCCGGTACTCTTC.

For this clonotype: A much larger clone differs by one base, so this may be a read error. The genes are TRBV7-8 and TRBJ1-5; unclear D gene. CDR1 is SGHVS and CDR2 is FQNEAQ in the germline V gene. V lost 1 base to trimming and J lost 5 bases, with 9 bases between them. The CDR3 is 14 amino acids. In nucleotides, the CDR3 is TGTGCCAGCAGCTTAGGACTCTTAGATCAGCCCCAGCATTTT. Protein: CASSLGLLDQPQHF.

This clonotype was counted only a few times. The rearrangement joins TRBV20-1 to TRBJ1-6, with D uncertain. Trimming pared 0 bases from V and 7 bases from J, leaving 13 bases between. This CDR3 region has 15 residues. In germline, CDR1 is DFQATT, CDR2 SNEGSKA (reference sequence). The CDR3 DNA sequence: TGCAGTGCTAGAGATTGGCAGTCTAGGAATTCACCCCTCCACTTT. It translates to CSARDWQSRNSPLHF.

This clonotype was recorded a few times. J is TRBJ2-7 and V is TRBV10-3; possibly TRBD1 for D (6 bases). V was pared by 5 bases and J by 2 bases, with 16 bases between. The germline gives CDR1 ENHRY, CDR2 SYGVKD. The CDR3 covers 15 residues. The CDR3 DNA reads TGTGCCATCAGTCCCCTTGACAGGACGGCCTACGAGCAGTACTTC. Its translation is CAISPLDRTAYEQYF.

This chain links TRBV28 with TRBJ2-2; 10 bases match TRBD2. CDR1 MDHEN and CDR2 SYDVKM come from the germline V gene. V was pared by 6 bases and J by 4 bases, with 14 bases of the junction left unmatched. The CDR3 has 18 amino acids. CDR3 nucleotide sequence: TGTGCCAGCAGACCCCTAGGGTGGGCTAGCGGGGGCACCGGGGAGCTGTTTTTT. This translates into CASRPLGWASGGTGELFF.

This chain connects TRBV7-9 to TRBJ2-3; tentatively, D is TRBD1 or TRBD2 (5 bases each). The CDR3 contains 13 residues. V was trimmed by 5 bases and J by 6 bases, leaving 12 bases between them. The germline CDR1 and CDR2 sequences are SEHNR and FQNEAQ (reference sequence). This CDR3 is CASSRGAPDTQYF. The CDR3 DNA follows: TGTGCCAGCAGCCGAGGGGCACCCGATACGCAGTATTTT.

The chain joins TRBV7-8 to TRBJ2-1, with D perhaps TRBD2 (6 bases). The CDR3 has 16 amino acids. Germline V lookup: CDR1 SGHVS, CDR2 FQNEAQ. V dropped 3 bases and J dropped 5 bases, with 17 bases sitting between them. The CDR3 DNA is TGTGCCAGCAGCTTCCGCTGGGGGGTTCCCGACAATGAGCAGTTCTTC. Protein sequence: CASSFRWGVPDNEQFF.

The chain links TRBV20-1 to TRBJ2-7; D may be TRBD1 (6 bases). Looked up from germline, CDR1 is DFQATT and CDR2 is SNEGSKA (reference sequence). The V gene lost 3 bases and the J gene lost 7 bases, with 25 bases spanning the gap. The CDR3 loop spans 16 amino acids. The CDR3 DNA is TGCAGTGCTAGCAAAAAACGACAGGTCAACTCCCGGGAGCAGTACTTC. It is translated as CSASKKRQVNSREQYF.

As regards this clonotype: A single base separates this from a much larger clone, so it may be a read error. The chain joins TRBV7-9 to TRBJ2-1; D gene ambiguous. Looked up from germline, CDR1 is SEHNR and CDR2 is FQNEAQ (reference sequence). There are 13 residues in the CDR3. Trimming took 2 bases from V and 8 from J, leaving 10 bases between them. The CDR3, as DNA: TGTGCCAGCAGCTTACCCACCAGCGATGAGCAGTTCTTC. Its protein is CASSLPTSDEQFF.

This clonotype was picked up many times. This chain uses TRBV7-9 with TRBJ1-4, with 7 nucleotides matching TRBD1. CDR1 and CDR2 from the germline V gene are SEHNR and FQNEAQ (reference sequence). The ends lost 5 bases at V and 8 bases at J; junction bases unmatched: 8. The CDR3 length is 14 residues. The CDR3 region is CASSPRTGGEKLFF. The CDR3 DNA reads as TGTGCCAGCAGCCCCCGGACAGGTGGGGAAAAACTGTTTTTT. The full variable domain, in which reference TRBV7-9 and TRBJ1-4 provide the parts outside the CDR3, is DTGVSQNPRHKITKRGQNVTFRCDPISEHNRLYWYRQTLGQGPEFLTYFQNEAQLEKSRLLSDRFSAERPKGSFSTLEIQRTEQGDSAMYLCASSPRTGGEKLFFGSGTQLSVL.

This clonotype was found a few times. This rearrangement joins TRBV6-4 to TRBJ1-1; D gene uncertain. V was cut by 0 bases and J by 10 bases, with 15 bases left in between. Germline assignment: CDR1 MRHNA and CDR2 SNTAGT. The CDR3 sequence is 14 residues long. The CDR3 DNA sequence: TGTGCCAGCAGTGACTCGAGGCGGGGAGGGTCAGCTTTCTTT. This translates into CASSDSRRGGSAFF.

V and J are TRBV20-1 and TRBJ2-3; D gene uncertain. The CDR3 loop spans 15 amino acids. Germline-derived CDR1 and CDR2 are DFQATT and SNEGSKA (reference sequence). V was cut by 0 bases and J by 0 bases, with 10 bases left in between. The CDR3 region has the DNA TGCAGTGCTAGAGATTGGGGTACTAGCACAGATACGCAGTATTTT. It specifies CSARDWGTSTDTQYF.

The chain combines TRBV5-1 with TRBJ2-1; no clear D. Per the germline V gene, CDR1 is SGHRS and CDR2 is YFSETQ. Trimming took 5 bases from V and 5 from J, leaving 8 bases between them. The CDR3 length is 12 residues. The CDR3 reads CASRNRNNEQFF. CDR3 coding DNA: TGCGCCAGCAGAAACAGAAACAATGAGCAGTTCTTC.